The clone carrying this T cell receptor (beta chain) has at least ten counts. Its antigen is unknown. Aged roughly 6 to 90, donors were systemically healthy Caucasians from Russia. Every sample gave at least 5 micrograms of total RNA when it was extracted. These data originate in a study of blood T cells in healthy people across ages. Study background: Every two T cells gave about one barcoded beta molecule via template switching. Study observations and caveats: There were more naive CD4+ cells and higher diversity in long-lived donors than in aged donors.

The use of a sample-barcoded 5' primer and a J-beta primer mix characterized a second PCR of about 7 to 12 cycles. TCRdb re-called the 5' RACE reads with MiXCR, one entry per CDR3 protein. Found here are hundreds of thousands of distinct CDR3 sequences, roughly 32% of them singletons; the top ten hold over 15%. The CDR3 covers 15 residues. V lost 5 bases, J lost 2 bases, and 3 bases stayed unmatched. Germline-derived CDR1 and CDR2 are SGHVS and FNYEAQ. The sample taken for sequencing was blood. The TCR was taken from a woman older than 75 in good health. The chain joins TRBV7-6 to TRBJ2-3, with 11 bases aligning to TRBD2. For the CDR3, the DNA is TGTGCCAGCAGCCCACTAGCGGGGGACACAGATACGCAGTATTTT. Amino acid sequence: CASSPLAGDTDTQYF.